The 22 T cell receptor beta chains below all came from one sample that was sequenced in a study of blood T cell repertoires in COVID-19 (dated by TCRdb to about 2020). Libraries were made using the immunoSEQ multiplex PCR assay. Imported from immuneACCESS, the table was reduced by TCRdb to in-frame sequences with V and J called. These copies leave out some clones; in studies compared against another copy, an unresolved V gene accounts for under half, and the cause of the remainder is not known. The sample yields a few hundred thousand clones; around 89% were counted once. The ten largest make up under 9.5% of the sample. The specimen sequenced was PBMCs or T cells enriched from blood (not recorded which). The receptor set was obtained from a man between 40 and 49 years old who had recovered from COVID-19.

Only one count was recorded for this clone. The chain carries TRBV10-3 and TRBJ2-7; 7 bases are shared with TRBD1. Per the germline V gene, CDR1 is ENHRY and CDR2 is SYGVKD. The CDR3 covers 14 residues. V lost 3 bases to trimming and J lost 2 bases; unmatched junction nucleotides: 4. CDR3 sequence reads: CAISDDRVPYEQYF. The CDR3 region has the DNA TGTGCCATCAGTGATGACAGGGTGCCCTACGAGCAGTACTTC.

J is TRBJ1-1 and V is TRBV28; weak D call: TRBD1 (5 bases). The V end lost 6 bases, the J end lost 5 bases, and 19 bases lay between the germline ends. CDR1 and CDR2 (germline): MDHEN, SYDVKM. The CDR3 contains 15 residues. CDR3 region: CASRPGQLLGTEAFF. CDR3 bases: TGTGCCAGCAGACCAGGGCAACTTCTGGGAACTGAAGCTTTCTTT.

This chain connects TRBV19 to TRBJ2-5; weak D call: TRBD1 (6 bases). CDR1 LNHDA and CDR2 SQIVND come from the germline V gene (reference sequence). This CDR3 region has 15 residues. The germline V and J ends were trimmed by 6 bases and 6 bases, with 20 bases remaining between them. CDR3 in amino acids: CASSPARDISKTQYF. Here the CDR3 DNA reads TGTGCCAGTAGCCCCGCGAGGGACATTAGTAAGACCCAGTACTTC.

The chain employs TRBV2 and TRBJ1-4; tentative D call: TRBD1 (6 bases). Trimming took off 1 base at V and 5 bases at J, with 17 bases between the two ends. The V gene's germline CDR1 is SNHLY and CDR2 FYNNEI. This CDR3 spans 17 amino acids. The CDR3 bases are TGTGCCAGCAGTGAAGGGGGGCGCTGGGTTCGGAATGAAAAACTGTTTTTT. This codes for CASSEGGRWVRNEKLFF.

For the CDR3, the DNA is TGCGCCAGCAGCTTGGAAGGGCACAGGGGAGTAGAGACCCAGTACTTC. Protein sequence: CASSLEGHRGVETQYF. The V and J genes are TRBV5-1 and TRBJ2-5; 7 bases are a match to TRBD1. The CDR3 extends over 16 amino acids. Germline V lookup: CDR1 SGHRS, CDR2 YFSETQ. V shed 0 bases, J shed 4 bases, and the junction held 9 bases outside the gene matches.

This chain joins TRBV10-2 and TRBJ2-1; 10 bases are shared with TRBD2. Germline CDR1 WSHSY, CDR2 SAAADI. V dropped 4 bases and J dropped 9; count of bases not matched to a gene: 6. The CDR3 spans 14 residues. CDR3 bases: TGCGCCAGCAGTGTAAGCGGGGGGGCATCTGAGCAGTTCTTC. This sequence encodes CASSVSGGASEQFF.

The chain has TRBV7-2 and TRBJ2-5, with TRBD1 identical over 8 bases. The CDR3 consists of 18 residues. V trimming: 2 bases; J trimming: 5 bases; junction bases outside the gene matches: 16. Germline loops: CDR1 SGHTA, CDR2 FQGNSA. The CDR3 protein is CASSLFQRTGMSSETQYF. The CDR3 DNA reads TGTGCCAGCAGCTTATTCCAAAGGACAGGGATGAGCAGTGAGACCCAGTACTTC.

The chain has TRBV7-2 and TRBJ1-3; tentative D call: TRBD1 (5 bases). There are 16 residues in the CDR3. Germline-derived CDR1 and CDR2 are SGHTA and FQGNSA. V dropped 4 bases and J dropped 11 bases, with 24 bases sitting between them. The CDR3 nucleotides read TGTGCCAGCAGCTCAAGCCCCCCGGTGGGGCCCAGGGCCATATATTTT. Its protein is CASSSSPPVGPRAIYF.

This chain uses TRBV18 with TRBJ1-1; perhaps TRBD1 as D (6 bases). V lost 1 base, J lost 4 bases, and 13 bases lay in between. Germline assignment: CDR1 KGHSH and CDR2 LQKENI. This CDR3 comprises 15 residues. Here the CDR3 reads CASSPLRGEFTEAFF. The CDR3 coding sequence is TGTGCCAGCTCACCACTCAGGGGAGAGTTCACTGAAGCTTTCTTT.

The CDR3 region has the DNA TGCGCCAGCAGCCATCTCGGGACTAGCGGCTACAATGAGCAGTTCTTC. It yields the protein CASSHLGTSGYNEQFF. This chain connects TRBV4-1 to TRBJ2-1; 11 nucleotides match TRBD2. The CDR3 length is 16 residues. Germline CDR1 reads MGHRA; CDR2 reads YSYEKL. J lost 3 bases, V lost 3 bases, and 4 bases had no gene match.

The V and J genes are TRBV7-2 and TRBJ1-6, with D tentatively TRBD1 (6 bases). This CDR3 region has 16 residues. CDR1 SGHTA and CDR2 FQGNSA come from the germline V gene. V shed 0 bases and J shed 5 bases, with 11 bases lying between them. The CDR3 nucleotides are TGTGCCAGCAGCTTAGCGGCAGGGGTTGATAATTCACCCCTCCACTTT. Translated, it gives CASSLAAGVDNSPLHF. Drawing the rest from reference TRBV7-2 and TRBJ1-6, the complete variable domain is GAGVSQSPSNKVTEKGKDVELRCDPISGHTALYWYRQSLGQGLEFLIYFQGNSAPDKSGLPSDRFSAERTGGSVSTLTIQRTQQEDSAVYLCASSLAAGVDNSPLHFGNGTRLTVT.

This chain joins TRBV7-2 and TRBJ2-5, with D possibly TRBD2 on 6 matching bases. Germline V lookup: CDR1 SGHTA, CDR2 FQGNSA. Trimming took 3 bases from V and 4 from J, leaving 21 bases between them. The length of the CDR3 is 17 residues. The CDR3 nucleotides read TGTGCCAGCAGCTTCCTGTTTCGGGGGAGAATGAGAGAGACCCAGTACTTC. The encoded protein is CASSFLFRGRMRETQYF.

This chain connects TRBV6-5 to TRBJ1-2, with D maybe TRBD1 (5 bases). Germline loops: CDR1 MNHEY, CDR2 SVGAGI. The V end was cut by 2 bases, the J end by 4 bases, with 17 bases between. The CDR3 runs 16 residues. The CDR3 DNA sequence: TGTGCCAGCAGTTACCGCCCAGGGCCCGCAAGCTATGGCTACACCTTC. Protein product: CASSYRPGPASYGYTF.

The chain uses TRBV19 and TRBJ2-4; 9 bases agree with TRBD2. CDR3 length: 19 residues. CDR1 is LNHDA and CDR2 is SQIVND in the germline V gene (reference sequence). J gave up 0 bases and V 3 bases, and 12 bases lay outside the gene matches. DNA of the CDR3: TGTGCCAGTAGTATCCTAGCGGGACCGAATATTCTAGCCAAAAACATTCAGTACTTC. Its translation is CASSILAGPNILAKNIQYF.

V and J are TRBV7-2 and TRBJ1-5, with D hard to call. Deletions cut 1 base from V and 5 bases from J, with 9 bases between. CDR1 is SGHTA, CDR2 FQGNSA, per germline. The length of the CDR3 is 14 residues. The chain's CDR3 is CASSLETKHQPQHF. Here the CDR3 DNA reads TGTGCCAGCAGCTTAGAGACAAAGCATCAGCCCCAGCATTTT.

This clone appeared a single time. This chain joins TRBV7-6 and TRBJ2-1; 9 bases match TRBD2. The CDR3 runs 17 residues. CDR1 and CDR2 (germline): SGHVS, FNYEAQ. The J segment lost 0 bases and the V segment lost 1 base, leaving 4 bases of the junction unmatched. The CDR3 DNA reads as TGTGCCAGCAGCTTAGAGGCTAGCGGGGCCTCCTACAATGAGCAGTTCTTC. This codes for CASSLEASGASYNEQFF. The variable domain in full, with the rest retrieved from reference TRBV7-6 and TRBJ2-1, is GAGVSQSPRYKVTKRGQDVALRCDPISGHVSLYWYRQALGQGPEFLTYFNYEAQQDKSGLPNDRFSAERPEGSISTLTIQRTEQRDSAMYRCASSLEASGASYNEQFFGPGTRLTVL.

This chain links TRBV6-5 with TRBJ1-6; D might be TRBD1 (5 bases). This CDR3 has 14 amino acids. Per germline, CDR1 MNHEY and CDR2 SVGAGI. V was pared by 7 bases and J by 6 bases, with 13 bases between. The CDR3 loop is CASILDSINSPLHF. In DNA, the CDR3 is TGTGCCAGCATTCTCGACAGTATTAATTCACCCCTCCACTTT.

Only one count was recorded for this clone. This sequence joins TRBV4-2 and TRBJ2-5, with 7 bases aligning to TRBD2. Germline CDR1 reads LGHNA; CDR2 reads YNFKEQ. With 0 bases clipped from V and 5 bases from J, the junction kept 12 bases outside the gene matches. This CDR3 comprises 17 residues. The chain's CDR3 is CASSQDSRELLVETQYF. CDR3 sequence (DNA): TGTGCCAGCAGCCAAGATTCGCGGGAGCTCTTGGTTGAGACCCAGTACTTC.

The chain joins TRBV18 to TRBJ1-1; a possible D gene is TRBD1 (5 bases). Germline CDR1 KGHSH, CDR2 LQKENI. V lost 3 bases and J 7 bases, leaving 15 bases between the germline ends. The CDR3 contains 14 residues. In DNA, the CDR3 is TGTGCCAGCTCACCCAAGCGGGACGCGTATGAAGCTTTCTTT. Encoded protein: CASSPKRDAYEAFF.

This sequence joins TRBV11-3 and TRBJ2-5, with 9 bases lining up with TRBD2. This CDR3 region has 17 residues. V gave up 5 bases and J gave up 5 bases; unmatched junction bases: 15. The germline V gene encodes CDR1 SGHNT and CDR2 YENEEA. The CDR3 reads CASSLRAGGVTFETQYF. CDR3 DNA sequence: TGTGCCAGCAGCCTACGCGCGGGGGGGGTGACATTTGAGACCCAGTACTTC.

V gene TRBV5-6 combines with J gene TRBJ1-4; D gene uncertain. The germline V gene encodes CDR1 SGHDT and CDR2 YYEEEE. The CDR3 is 16 amino acids. Trimming cost V 3 bases and J 2 bases, with 14 bases left between them. CDR3 bases: TGTGCCAGCAGCTCGAATGCGCGGAGGACTAATGAAAAACTGTTTTTT. Residues: CASSSNARRTNEKLFF.

This clone has a single count. The rearrangement links TRBV28 to TRBJ1-5; 8 nucleotides align to TRBD1. Germline V gives CDR1 MDHEN, CDR2 SYDVKM. There are 16 residues in the CDR3. V trimming: 6 bases; J trimming: 6 bases; junction bases outside the gene matches: 13. The CDR3 spells CASSPPTPGTGQPQHF. The CDR3 DNA reads as TGTGCCAGCAGCCCCCCCACCCCAGGGACAGGTCAGCCCCAGCATTTT.